This TCR beta chain was found in a study of early T cells in non-severe SARS-CoV-2 infection. A single record per CDR3 protein comes from TCRdb applying MiXCR to the 5' RACE reads. The sample yields tens of thousands of distinct CDR3 sequences, roughly 15% seen once. V was shortened by 9 bases and J by 2 bases, with 22 bases between the two germline ends. Germline V gives CDR1 SNHLY, CDR2 FYNNEI. The CDR3 is 16 residues long. This clonotype came up many times. The clonotype was recovered from an adult who was a healthcare worker with PCR-confirmed SARS-CoV-2 infection or an uninfected control (not recorded which). Material: whole blood, obtained at baseline. The chain carries TRBV2 and TRBJ1-2; perhaps TRBD1 as D (5 bases). This CDR3 reads CASQGQGGIKNYGYTF. The CDR3 DNA reads as TGTGCCAGTCAGGGCCAGGGTGGAATTAAGAACTATGGCTACACCTTC.